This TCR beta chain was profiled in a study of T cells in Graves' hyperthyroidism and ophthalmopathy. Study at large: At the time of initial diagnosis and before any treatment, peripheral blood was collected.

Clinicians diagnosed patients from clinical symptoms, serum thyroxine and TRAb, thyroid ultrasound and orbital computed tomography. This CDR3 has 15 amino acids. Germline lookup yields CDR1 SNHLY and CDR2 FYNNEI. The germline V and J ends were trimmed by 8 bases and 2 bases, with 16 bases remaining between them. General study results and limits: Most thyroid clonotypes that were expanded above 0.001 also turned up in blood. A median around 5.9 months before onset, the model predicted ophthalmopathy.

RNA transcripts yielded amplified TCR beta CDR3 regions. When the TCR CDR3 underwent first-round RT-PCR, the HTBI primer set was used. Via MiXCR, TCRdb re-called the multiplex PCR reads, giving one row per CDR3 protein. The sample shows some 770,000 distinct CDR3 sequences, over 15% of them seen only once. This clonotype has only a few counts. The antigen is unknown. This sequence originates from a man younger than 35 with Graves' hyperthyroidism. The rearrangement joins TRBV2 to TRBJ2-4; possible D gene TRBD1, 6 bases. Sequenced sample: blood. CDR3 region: CASGFGGGTKNIQYF. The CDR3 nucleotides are TGTGCCAGCGGCTTTGGTGGGGGCACCAAAAACATTCAGTACTTC.